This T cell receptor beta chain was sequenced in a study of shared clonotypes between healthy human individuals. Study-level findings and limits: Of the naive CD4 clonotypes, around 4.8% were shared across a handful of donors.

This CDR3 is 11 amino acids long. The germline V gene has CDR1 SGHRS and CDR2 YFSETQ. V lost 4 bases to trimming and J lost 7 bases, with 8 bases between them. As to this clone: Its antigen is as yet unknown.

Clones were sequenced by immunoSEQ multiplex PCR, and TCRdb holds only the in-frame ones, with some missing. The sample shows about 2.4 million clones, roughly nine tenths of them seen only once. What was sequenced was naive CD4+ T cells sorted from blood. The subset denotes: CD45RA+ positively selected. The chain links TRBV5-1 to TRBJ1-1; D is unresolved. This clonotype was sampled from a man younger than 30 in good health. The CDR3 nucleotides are TGCGCCAGCAGCCAGGAGGGTGAAGCTTTCTTT. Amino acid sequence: CASSQEGEAFF.